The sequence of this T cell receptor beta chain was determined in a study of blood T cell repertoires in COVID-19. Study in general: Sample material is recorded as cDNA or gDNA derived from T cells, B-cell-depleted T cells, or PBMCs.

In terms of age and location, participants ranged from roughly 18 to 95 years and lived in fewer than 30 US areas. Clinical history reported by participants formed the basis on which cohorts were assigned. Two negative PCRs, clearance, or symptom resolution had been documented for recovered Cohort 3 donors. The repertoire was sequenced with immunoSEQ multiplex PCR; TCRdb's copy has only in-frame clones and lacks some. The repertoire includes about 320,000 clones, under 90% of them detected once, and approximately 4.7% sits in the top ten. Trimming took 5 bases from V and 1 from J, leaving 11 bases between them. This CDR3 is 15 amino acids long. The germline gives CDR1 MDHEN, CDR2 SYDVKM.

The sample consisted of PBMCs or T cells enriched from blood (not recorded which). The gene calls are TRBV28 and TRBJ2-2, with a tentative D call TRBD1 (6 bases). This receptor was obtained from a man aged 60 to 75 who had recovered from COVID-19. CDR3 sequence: CASSPPGQNTGELFF. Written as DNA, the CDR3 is TGTGCCAGCAGTCCCCCGGGACAGAACACCGGGGAGCTGTTTTTT.